This TCR beta chain came from a study of blood T cells in healthy people across ages. Study-wide findings and caveats: Long-lived donors had more naive CD4+ cells and higher diversity than aged donors. Strongly correlated with naive T cell percentage was TCR beta diversity. The unsorted PBMCs prevented any conclusive comparison of naive versus antigen-experienced cells.

Together with a sample-barcoded 5' primer, a J-beta primer mix was included in a second PCR lasting about 7 to 11 cycles. TCRdb re-called the 5' RACE reads with MiXCR, one entry per CDR3 protein. This repertoire shows about 2 million distinct CDR3 sequences, around 50% found once; its top ten account for 2.1%. The junction had 5 bases not matched to a gene; V was cut back by 2 bases and J by 6 bases. Per germline, CDR1 SNHLY and CDR2 FYNNEI. The CDR3 is made up of 15 amino acids. The donors, all healthy, were Caucasians living in Russia, aged about 6 to 95. As for this clonotype: The antigen is unknown.

This chain joins TRBV2 and TRBJ1-5; 9 bases agree with TRBD1. The receptor was isolated from a woman in her thirties or forties in good health. Sequencing input: blood. This CDR3 is CASSESGTGFQPQHF. In DNA, the CDR3 is TGTGCCAGCAGTGAATCCGGGACAGGGTTTCAGCCCCAGCATTTT.